The rows below give T cell receptor beta chains drawn from one sample of a study of blood T cell repertoires in COVID-19. The data were produced by immunoSEQ multiplex PCR, yet TCRdb's version contains in-frame clones alone and is incomplete. Of roughly 170,000 clones listed, 70% to 85% are singletons. The specimen sequenced was PBMCs or T cells enriched from blood (not recorded which). The receptor set was obtained from a woman aged 45-65 years who had recovered from COVID-19. CDR3s include the opening cysteine and the closing phenylalanine or tryptophan. Fields, in order: D gene, V gene, J gene, clone size, CDR3 protein, CDR3 DNA. D genes are given only for firm matches. Expanded clones are given a class, and other clones once, few, many or no size at all.

D gene: TRBD1
V gene: TRBV18
J gene: TRBJ2-5
clone size: .
CDR3 protein: CASSPLGTDQETQYF
CDR3 DNA: TGTGCCAGCTCACCACTCGGGACAGATCAAGAGACCCAGTACTTC

D gene: .
V gene: TRBV5-1
J gene: TRBJ2-7
clone size: .
CDR3 protein: CASSRGTGEQYF
CDR3 DNA: TGCGCCAGCAGCCGGGGGACGGGAGAGCAGTACTTC

D gene: .
V gene: TRBV7-2
J gene: TRBJ1-6
clone size: once
CDR3 protein: CASSSGGSYNSPLHF
CDR3 DNA: TGTGCCAGCAGCTCCGGGGGGTCCTATAATTCACCCCTCCACTTT

D gene: .
V gene: TRBV24-1
J gene: TRBJ2-3
clone size: .
CDR3 protein: CATSDLQGTGTDTQYF
CDR3 DNA: TGTGCCACCAGTGATCTTCAGGGGACGGGGACAGATACGCAGTATTTT

D gene: .
V gene: TRBV19
J gene: TRBJ2-5
clone size: once
CDR3 protein: CASSSAGRETQYF
CDR3 DNA: TGTGCCAGTAGCTCAGCGGGCCGGGAGACCCAGTACTTC

D gene: TRBD1
V gene: TRBV19
J gene: TRBJ1-5
clone size: .
CDR3 protein: CASSLGTGQSRPQHF
CDR3 DNA: TGTGCCAGTAGCCTGGGGACAGGGCAAAGTAGGCCCCAGCATTTT

D gene: .
V gene: TRBV7-9
J gene: TRBJ2-5
clone size: .
CDR3 protein: CASSFPRRKGTQYF
CDR3 DNA: TGTGCCAGCAGCTTCCCTAGGCGGAAAGGGACCCAGTACTTC

D gene: .
V gene: TRBV15
J gene: TRBJ1-2
clone size: .
CDR3 protein: CATSRDRLRGGYTF
CDR3 DNA: TGTGCCACCAGCAGAGATAGGCTTAGAGGGGGCTACACCTTC

D gene: .
V gene: TRBV9
J gene: TRBJ1-1
clone size: .
CDR3 protein: CASSVVSTDTEAFF
CDR3 DNA: TGTGCCAGCAGCGTAGTGTCAACGGACACTGAAGCTTTCTTT

D gene: .
V gene: TRBV29-1
J gene: TRBJ2-1
clone size: few
CDR3 protein: CSVHNPGTYNEQFF
CDR3 DNA: TGCAGCGTACACAATCCCGGGACCTACAATGAGCAGTTCTTC

D gene: TRBD1
V gene: TRBV6-5
J gene: TRBJ2-1
clone size: many
CDR3 protein: CASTPTDRVNEQFF
CDR3 DNA: TGTGCCAGCACCCCGACGGACAGGGTCAATGAGCAGTTCTTC

D gene: TRBD2
V gene: TRBV4-1
J gene: TRBJ2-1
clone size: .
CDR3 protein: CASSPGSSSGSLGVSRGEQFF
CDR3 DNA: TGCGCCAGCAGCCCCGGTTCGAGTAGCGGGAGTCTCGGTGTTAGTAGGGGTGAGCAGTTCTTC

D gene: TRBD2
V gene: TRBV5-1
J gene: TRBJ2-1
clone size: .
CDR3 protein: CASSLALAGAGSEQFF
CDR3 DNA: TGCGCCAGCAGCTTGGCCCTAGCGGGAGCGGGGAGTGAGCAGTTCTTC

D gene: .
V gene: TRBV4-1
J gene: TRBJ1-3
clone size: .
CDR3 protein: CASSRFQGSGNTIYF
CDR3 DNA: TGCGCCAGCAGCCGCTTCCAGGGCTCTGGAAACACCATATATTTT